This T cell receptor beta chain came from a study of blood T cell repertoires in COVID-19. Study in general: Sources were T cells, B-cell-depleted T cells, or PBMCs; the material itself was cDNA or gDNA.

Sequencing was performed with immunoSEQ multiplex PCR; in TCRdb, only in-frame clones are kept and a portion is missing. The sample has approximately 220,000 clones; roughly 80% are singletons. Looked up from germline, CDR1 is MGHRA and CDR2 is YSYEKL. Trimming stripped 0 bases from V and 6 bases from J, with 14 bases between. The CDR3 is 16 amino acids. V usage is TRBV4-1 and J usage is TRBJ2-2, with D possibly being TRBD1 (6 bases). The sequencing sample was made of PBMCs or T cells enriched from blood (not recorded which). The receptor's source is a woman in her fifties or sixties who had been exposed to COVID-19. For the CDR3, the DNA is TGCGCCAGCAGCCAAGAGAAAGGGGGTTTCCCCGGGGAGCTGTTTTTT. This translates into CASSQEKGGFPGELFF.